This T cell receptor beta chain emerged from a study of low-dose radiotherapy and immunotherapy resistance in tumors. TRAV- and TRBV-specific primers, spanning alpha and beta chains, primed first-strand cDNA. TCRs underwent 20 PCR cycles of amplification with a constant-region primer and V-primer adapter. One entry per CDR3 protein results from TCRdb running MiXCR on the reads. The data show approximately 18,000 distinct CDR3 sequences, roughly 70% seen once. CDR1 is LGHNA and CDR2 is YNFKEQ in the germline V gene. Trimming removed 4 bases from V and 7 bases from J; junction bases left unmatched: 11. The CDR3 contains 15 residues. As a condition of eligibility, patients had advanced solid tumors lacking tumor-infiltrating lymphocytes.

This TCR derives from a human donor with advanced metastatic prostate, ovarian, gallbladder or colorectal cancer (not recorded which). This table probably holds off-target reads from a library built for another chain. The J gene is TRBJ2-7, the V gene TRBV4-2, with 9 nucleotides matching TRBD1. This CDR3 reads CASSRPGQGEGEQYF. CDR3 nucleotide sequence: TGTGCCAGCAGCCGGCCGGGACAGGGTGAAGGGGAGCAGTACTTC.